This T cell receptor (beta chain) was sequenced in a study of blood T cell repertoires in COVID-19. The germline V gene encodes CDR1 LGHDT and CDR2 YNNKEL (reference sequence). Losses at the gene ends were 4 bases for V and 5 bases for J; bases not matched to a gene: 16. The CDR3 has 17 amino acids. Original processing notes: Researchers report that nucleated cell counts were estimated from reference gene primer amplification. This table comes from immunoSEQ multiplex PCR, and its TCRdb copy is limited to in-frame clones, with some not included. V, J and clone size are those of that table, while D and trimming were read from the DNA. The repertoire consists of 100,000 to 120,000 clones, with about four fifths occurring once and the leading ten covering approximately 4.1%.

The rearrangement links TRBV3-1 (or the pseudogene TRBV3-2) to TRBJ2-7, with 8 bases identical to TRBD2. The sequenced sample consisted of peripheral blood. The clonotype originates from a woman aged 70-85 years with acute or convalescent COVID-19. Written as DNA, the CDR3 is TGTGCCAGCAGCCCCCACCTGCAGGGGACTAGTGTCGACGAGCAGTACTTC. It specifies CASSPHLQGTSVDEQYF.